This T cell receptor (beta chain) was recorded in a study of cytomegalovirus exposure and HLA in healthy donors. Study overall: Of a few hundred genotyped donors, more than 75% clustered with self-reported Caucasian donors.

For this clone: What it binds is unknown.

PCR was performed using 60 Vbeta and 13 Jbeta primers. The assay was immunoSEQ multiplex PCR, and TCRdb's table has in-frame clones only and misses some. The sample includes 130,000 or so clones, roughly four fifths of them seen just once. Study-level findings and limits: In an earlier analysis, about 87% or about 30%: the productive usage of most TCR beta V segments. There were some V segments, including TRBV6-2 and TRBV6-3, excluded as indistinguishable. Within a later analysis, the majority of CMV-associated TCR beta chains appeared HLA-restricted.

V was pared by 6 bases and J by 0 bases, with 15 bases between. The germline V gene has CDR1 MDHEN and CDR2 SYDVKM. The CDR3 spans 16 residues. The V call is TRBV28, the J call TRBJ2-1; D may be TRBD2 (5 bases). This receptor was identified in a male donor in good health and CMV-seronegative. The source material was PBMCs. The CDR3 region is CASSRGPEGSYNEQFF. CDR3 DNA: TGTGCCAGCAGCCGCGGACCCGAGGGCTCCTACAATGAGCAGTTCTTC.